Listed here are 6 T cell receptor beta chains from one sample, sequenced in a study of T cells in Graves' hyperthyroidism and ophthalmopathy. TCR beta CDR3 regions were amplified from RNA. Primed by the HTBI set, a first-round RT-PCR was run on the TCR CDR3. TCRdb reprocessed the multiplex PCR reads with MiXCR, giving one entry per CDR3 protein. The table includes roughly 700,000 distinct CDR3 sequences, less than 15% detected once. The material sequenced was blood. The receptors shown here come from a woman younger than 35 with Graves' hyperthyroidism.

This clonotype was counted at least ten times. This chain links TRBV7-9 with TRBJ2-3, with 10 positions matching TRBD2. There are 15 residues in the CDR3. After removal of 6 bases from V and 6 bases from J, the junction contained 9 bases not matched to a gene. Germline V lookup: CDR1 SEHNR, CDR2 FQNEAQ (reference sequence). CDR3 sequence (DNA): TGTGCCAGCAGTCGTCTAGCGGGAGCTGCCGATACGCAGTATTTT. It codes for CASSRLAGAADTQYF.

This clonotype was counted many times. This CDR3 reads CASSLRGTSYEQYF. The CDR3 DNA sequence: TGTGCCAGCAGCTTACGTGGGACATCCTACGAGCAGTACTTC. The genes are TRBV11-2 and TRBJ2-7; tentatively, D is TRBD1 (6 bases). CDR3 length equals 14 residues. Germline loops: CDR1 SGHAT, CDR2 FQNNGV. Trimming took off 2 bases at V and 1 base at J, with 9 bases between the two ends.

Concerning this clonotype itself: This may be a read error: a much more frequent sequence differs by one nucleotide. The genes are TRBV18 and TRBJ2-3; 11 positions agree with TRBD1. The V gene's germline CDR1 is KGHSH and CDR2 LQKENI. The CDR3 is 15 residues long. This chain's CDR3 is CASSPWTGGTDMQYF. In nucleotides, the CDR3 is TGTGCCAGCTCACCCTGGACAGGGGGCACAGATATGCAGTATTTT.

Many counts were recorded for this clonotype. CDR3 sequence reads: CASSLMGLAPLHEQFF. The CDR3 nucleotides read TGTGCCAGCAGCTTAATGGGACTAGCCCCACTCCATGAGCAGTTCTTC. V gene TRBV7-3 combines with J gene TRBJ2-1, with TRBD2 matching over 9 bases. There are 16 residues in the CDR3. Germline loops: CDR1 SGHTA, CDR2 FQGTGA. Unmatched junction bases numbered 9, after V lost 1 base and J lost 8 bases.

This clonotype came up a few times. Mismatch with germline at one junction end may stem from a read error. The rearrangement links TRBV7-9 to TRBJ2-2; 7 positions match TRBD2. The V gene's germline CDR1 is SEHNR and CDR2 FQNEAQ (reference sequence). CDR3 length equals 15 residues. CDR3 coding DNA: TGTGCCAGCAGCCCGCTGGGGGGGAACGCCGGGGAGCTGTTTTTT. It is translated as CASSPLGGNAGELFF.

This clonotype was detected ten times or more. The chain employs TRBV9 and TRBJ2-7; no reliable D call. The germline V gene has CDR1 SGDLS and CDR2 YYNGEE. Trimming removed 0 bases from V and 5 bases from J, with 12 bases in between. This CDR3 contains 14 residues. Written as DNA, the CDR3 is TGTGCCAGCAGCGTAGAGGATAGCTCTCACGAGCAGTACTTC. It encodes CASSVEDSSHEQYF.